This TCR beta chain was observed in a study of cytomegalovirus exposure and HLA in healthy donors. As for the study in general: A data release that came early held roughly 80 million unique TCRs from HLA-typed donors.

V was pared by 3 bases and J by 3 bases, with 5 bases of the junction left unmatched. The germline V gene encodes CDR1 KGHSH and CDR2 LQKENI. The CDR3 runs to 16 residues. This PCR relied on a set of 60 Vbeta primers and 13 Jbeta primers. The table came from immunoSEQ multiplex PCR; TCRdb's copy has only in-frame clones and leaves some out. This table has roughly 34,000 clones, 65% to 90% appearing once. About this clone itself: Antigen unknown.

The study's findings and limits: The presence/absence work took it that sequencing depth was about the same across donors.

Sequencing was performed on PBMCs. This chain links TRBV18 with TRBJ1-3; 10 bases are a match to TRBD1. This clonotype was sampled from a young woman in good health and CMV-seronegative. The CDR3 sequence is CASSPTGTGDGNTIYF. In DNA, the CDR3 is TGTGCCAGCTCACCTACCGGGACAGGGGATGGAAACACCATATATTTT.